A selection of T cell receptor beta chains follows, all from one sample in a study of T-cell reconstitution after alpha-beta-depleted transplantation in children. TCRdb recomputed calls from the PCR reads with MiXCR, one row per CDR3 protein. This table has about 600,000 distinct CDR3 sequences, 8% to 11% appearing once. The sample here was PBMCs from the stem cell graft donor, taken from the stem cell graft. The receptors come from a human donor who donated a stem cell graft to a child with acute myeloid leukemia. Both conserved end residues are part of each CDR3. D genes are given only for firm matches. Clone size is not always given. Where it is, it says once, few, many or a class for expanded clones.

. . TRBJ1-3 TRBV29-1 TGCAGCGTTGAAGCGGGGTCTGGAAACACCATATATTTT CSVEAGSGNTIYF
few . TRBJ2-7 TRBV7-2 TGTGCCAGCAGCTTCGGGACTGCGGCGTACTTC CASSFGTAAYF
. . TRBJ2-4 TRBV27 TGTACCAGCAGTTTCTGGCGCACCGGGGGAAACATTCAGTACTTC CTSSFWRTGGNIQYF
many . TRBJ1-4 TRBV21-1 TGTGCCAGCAGCATCCCGGGACAGGGGGCGCTTACTAATGAAAAACTGTTTTTT CASSIPGQGALTNEKLFF
few TRBD2 TRBJ2-2 TRBV12-5 TGTGCTAGTGGTTTGTACAGGGAGGTGGGACGGACTAGCGGGAGCGGGACCGGGGAGCTGTTTTTT CASGLYREVGRTSGSGTGELFF
few TRBD1 TRBJ2-3 TRBV10-3 TGTGCCATCACCCCCACAGGGGTCACAGATACGCAGTATTTT CAITPTGVTDTQYF
many TRBD2 TRBJ2-5 TRBV4-2 TGTGCCAGCAGCCAAGATATGGCTAGCGGTCAAGAGACCCAGTACTTC CASSQDMASGQETQYF
. . TRBJ2-5 TRBV19 TGTGCCAGTAATCCCACGGACAACCGAGAGACCCAGTACTTC CASNPTDNRETQYF
many . TRBJ2-5 TRBV20-1 TGCAGTGCTATGGGGGAAGAGACCCAGTACTTC CSAMGEETQYF
few . TRBJ2-1 TRBV20-1 TGCAGTGCTCCCAGGAAGGGTATTATCAATGAGCAGTTCTTC CSAPRKGIINEQFF
. . TRBJ1-2 TRBV27 TGTGCCAGCAGTCGGCCTGGGTACTATGGCTACACCTTC CASSRPGYYGYTF
many . TRBJ2-7 TRBV20-1 TGCAGTGCAACCCAGGACTCCTACGAGCAGTACTTC CSATQDSYEQYF
. TRBD1 TRBJ1-2 TRBV7-2 TGTGCCAGCAGCCCGACAGGGGGCGCAACTGGCTACACCTTC CASSPTGGATGYTF
. TRBD1 TRBJ1-5 TRBV11-2 TGTGCCAGCAGCATCGGACAGGGGGCTGGTCAGCCCCAGCATTTT CASSIGQGAGQPQHF
many . TRBJ1-2 TRBV7-2 TGTGCCAGCAGCTTACCTAGGGGCGAGGGCTATGGCTACACCTTC CASSLPRGEGYGYTF
many TRBD1 TRBJ1-6 TRBV3-1 TGTGCCAGCAGCCTTCAGGGGGGGAATTCACCCCTCCACTTT CASSLQGGNSPLHF
few . TRBJ2-1 TRBV5-1 TGCGCCAGCAGCCCCACAGTGACCAATGAGCAGTTCTTC CASSPTVTNEQFF
many . TRBJ2-2 TRBV27 TGTGCCAGCAGTTCCGGGACGGCCACCGGGGAGCTGTTTTTT CASSSGTATGELFF
. TRBD1 TRBJ1-2 TRBV20-1 TGCAGTGCTAGAATGACAGGGAGATATGGCTACACCTTC CSARMTGRYGYTF
. TRBD1 TRBJ2-7 TRBV7-2 TGTGCCAGCAGCCGTGACCGGGACAGAGCGCTCGAGCAGTACTTC CASSRDRDRALEQYF
few . TRBJ2-1 TRBV29-1 TGCAGCGTTGCGGGGGCCAACAATGAGCAGTTCTTC CSVAGANNEQFF
few . TRBJ2-7 TRBV6-5 TGTGCCAGCAGTTCACCCGGACGGGGAAGGTCCTACGAGCAGTACTTC CASSSPGRGRSYEQYF
. . TRBJ2-5 TRBV3-1 TGTGCCAGCAGCCAAAAGAGGGGACGGGAGACCCAGTACTTC CASSQKRGRETQYF
few . TRBJ2-7 TRBV7-2 TGTGCCAGCAGTTTTAGGGACAAAAGGCAGTACTTC CASSFRDKRQYF
few . TRBJ2-3 TRBV27 TGTGCCAGCAGTTCCCAATCACTATCTAGCACAGATACGCAGTATTTT CASSSQSLSSTDTQYF